This T cell receptor (beta chain) derives from a study of T cell clones after liver transplantation. Study-wide context: In this trial, immunosuppression withdrawal was attempted within 2 years of liver transplant. Standard immunosuppression, with no induction, continued until 12-24 months after transplant. Third-party-reactive TCRbeta sequences from pre-transplant mixed lymphocyte reactions served as antigen-independent comparators. Study-wide results and limits: Graft donor-reactive T cells may have migrated into the graft rather than being deleted.

The repertoire was sequenced with immunoSEQ multiplex PCR; TCRdb's copy has only in-frame clones and lacks some. The table has tens of thousands of clones, roughly nine tenths seen once. This clone appeared a few times. Its antigen is currently unknown. V lost 9 bases, J lost 9 bases, and 9 bases stayed unmatched. The germline gives CDR1 MGHDK, CDR2 SYGVNS. CDR3 length: 12 amino acids. This receptor was taken from a human patient who received a liver transplant. Some T cells may possibly be graft donor cells. Sequences were derived from CD8+ T cells from blood, sampled 12 months after liver transplant. The rearrangement uses TRBV25-1 and TRBJ1-2; 8 bases map to TRBD1. The CDR3 coding sequence is TGTGCCAGTCGGTGGGGGGACAGGAGCTACACCTTC. Translated: CASRWGDRSYTF.